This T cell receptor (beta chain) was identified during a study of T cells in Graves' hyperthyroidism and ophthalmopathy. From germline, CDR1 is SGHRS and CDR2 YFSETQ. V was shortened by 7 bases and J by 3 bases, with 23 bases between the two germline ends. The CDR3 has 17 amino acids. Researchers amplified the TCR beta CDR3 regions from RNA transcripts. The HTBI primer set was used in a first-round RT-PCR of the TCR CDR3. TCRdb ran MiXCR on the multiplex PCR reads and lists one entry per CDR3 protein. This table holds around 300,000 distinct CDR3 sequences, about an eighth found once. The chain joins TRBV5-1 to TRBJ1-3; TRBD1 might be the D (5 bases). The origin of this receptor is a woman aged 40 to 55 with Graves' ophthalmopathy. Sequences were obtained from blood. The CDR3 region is CASSPQGSLTSGNTIYF. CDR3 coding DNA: TGCGCCAGCTCTCCCCAGGGCTCCCTAACCAGTGGAAACACCATATATTTT.